The clone carrying this T cell receptor (beta chain) was seen a few times. In the library, individual cDNA molecules carried attached unique molecular identifiers. One entry per CDR3 protein results from TCRdb running MiXCR on the 5' RACE reads. The top ten hold under 4% of the sample, which has roughly 80,000 distinct CDR3 sequences, more than 12% seen once. The CDR3 runs to 12 residues. Germline-derived CDR1 and CDR2 are SEHNR and FQNEAQ (reference sequence). The J segment lost 7 bases and the V segment lost 4 bases, leaving 0 bases of the junction unmatched. The sample originates from a study of early T cells in non-severe SARS-CoV-2 infection.

The chain is built from TRBV7-9 and TRBJ2-7; 11 bases match TRBD2. The sequence was collected from an adult who was a healthcare worker with PCR-confirmed SARS-CoV-2 infection or an uninfected control (not recorded which). The material sequenced was whole blood. CDR3 nucleotide sequence: TGTGCCAGCAGCTGGACTAGCGGGGAGCAGTACTTC. Translation gives CASSWTSGEQYF.